This T cell receptor (beta chain) emerged from a study of graft-versus-host responses after intestinal transplantation. V was shortened by 9 bases and J by 8 bases, with 19 bases between the two germline ends. Germline assignment: CDR1 ENHRY and CDR2 SYGVKD. This CDR3 has 13 residues. The protocol was immunoSEQ multiplex PCR, while the TCRdb copy is restricted to in-frame clones and leaves out a portion. The repertoire has fewer than 150,000 clones, around nine tenths of them found once; the top ten carry 0.16%. This clone was found once. The antigen remains unidentified. This rearrangement joins TRBV10-3 to TRBJ1-2, with D tentatively TRBD1 (5 bases). This sample comprised unstimulated CD4+ T cells sorted from spleen or lymph node cells, obtained before intestinal transplant. The TCR sequence derives from a human donor who received an intestinal transplant. This CDR3 is CAITKGPLFGYTF. In DNA form, the CDR3 reads TGTGCCATAACGAAGGGACCCCTTTTCGGCTACACCTTC.